Listed below are T cell receptor beta chains from one sample, sequenced in a study of T-cell reconstitution after alpha-beta-depleted transplantation in children. MiXCR, applied by TCRdb to the PCR reads, yields one record per CDR3 protein. The sample lists roughly 300,000 distinct CDR3 sequences, 9.9% occurring once. This specimen was PBMCs from the stem cell graft donor, taken from the stem cell graft. Receptors originate from a human donor who donated a stem cell graft to a child with SCID. The CDR3 runs from the conserved cysteine through the conserved F or W. A D gene is named only where the DNA matches it firmly. Only some rows state a clone size, as once, few, many or a class for expanded clones.

v_gene	d_gene	abundance	j_gene	CDR3aa	CDR3nt
TRBV29-1	TRBD1	-	TRBJ1-2	CSVEDSTGANYGYTF	TGCAGCGTTGAAGACTCGACAGGGGCTAACTATGGCTACACCTTC
TRBV2	TRBD2	many	TRBJ2-1	CASSDPGGASYNEQFF	TGTGCCAGCAGTGACCCCGGGGGGGCGTCCTACAATGAGCAGTTCTTC
TRBV5-1	TRBD1	many	TRBJ2-7	CASSFDRGAYEQYF	TGCGCCAGCAGCTTCGACAGGGGCGCCTACGAGCAGTACTTC
TRBV12-3/TRBV12-4	-	many	TRBJ2-1	CASSSGGKNYNEQFF	TGTGCCAGCAGTTCGGGCGGAAAAAACTACAATGAGCAGTTCTTC
TRBV10-2	-	-	TRBJ2-7	CASSEPGGDFLTYEQYF	TGCGCCAGCAGTGAGCCGGGGGGCGACTTCCTTACCTACGAGCAGTACTTC
TRBV18	-	-	TRBJ2-7	CASSPGEPGTTYEQYF	TGTGCCAGCTCACCAGGGGAACCCGGGACAACATACGAGCAGTACTTC
TRBV10-3	-	-	TRBJ2-1	CAISEALAANEQFF	TGTGCCATCAGTGAAGCGCTAGCCGCTAATGAGCAGTTCTTC
TRBV9	-	-	TRBJ2-7	CASSVGRSFYEQYF	TGTGCCAGCAGCGTAGGGCGGTCTTTCTACGAGCAGTACTTC
TRBV29-1	-	few	TRBJ2-2	CSVVQEGTGELFF	TGCAGCGTTGTACAGGAGGGCACCGGGGAGCTGTTTTTT
TRBV5-1	-	-	TRBJ2-2	CASSSPEGGDTGELFF	TGCGCCAGCAGCTCCCCCGAGGGGGGCGACACCGGGGAGCTGTTTTTT
TRBV20-1	-	few	TRBJ1-2	CSGRGASGGYTF	TGCAGTGGACGTGGGGCTTCGGGGGGCTACACCTTC
TRBV7-6	-	-	TRBJ2-5	CASSSLARETQYF	TGTGCCAGCAGCTCGCTAGCGAGGGAGACCCAGTACTTC
TRBV12-3/TRBV12-4	-	-	TRBJ2-1	CASSLGYTYNEQFF	TGTGCCAGCAGTTTAGGGTACACCTACAATGAGCAGTTCTTC
TRBV25-1	-	few	TRBJ2-5	CASSEWLGETQYF	TGTGCCAGCAGTGAATGGCTTGGAGAGACCCAGTACTTC
TRBV29-1	-	-	TRBJ2-7	CSVSTGSYEQYF	TGCAGCGTTTCGACAGGCTCCTACGAGCAGTACTTC
TRBV6-1	-	many	TRBJ2-4	CASRSVGGLAKNIQYF	TGTGCCAGCAGAAGCGTCGGAGGGTTGGCCAAAAACATTCAGTACTTC
TRBV3-1	-	many	TRBJ2-1	CASSQGSLEQFF	TGTGCCAGCAGCCAAGGCAGCTTAGAACAGTTCTTC
TRBV11-2	-	many	TRBJ1-1	CASSLDWSGEAFF	TGTGCCAGCAGCTTGGACTGGAGCGGGGAAGCTTTCTTT
TRBV12-3/TRBV12-4	-	-	TRBJ2-7	CASSFPGRAYEQYF	TGTGCCAGCAGTTTCCCCGGCAGGGCCTACGAGCAGTACTTC
TRBV7-9	-	-	TRBJ1-2	CASSLTEGKDYGYTF	TGTGCCAGCAGCTTAACGGAGGGGAAGGACTATGGCTACACCTTC
TRBV3-1	-	-	TRBJ2-5	CASSRPGPGETQYF	TGTGCCAGCAGCCGTCCGGGGCCGGGTGAGACCCAGTACTTC
TRBV10-1	TRBD1	few	TRBJ2-3	CASGDSHTDTQYF	TGCGCCAGCGGGGACAGCCACACAGATACGCAGTATTTT
TRBV7-8	TRBD1	many	TRBJ1-6	CASSLGFRGTLGALHF	TGTGCCAGCAGCTTAGGGTTCAGGGGGACCTTAGGGGCCCTCCACTTT
TRBV20-1	-	many	TRBJ2-6	CSARNPGSGANVLTF	TGCAGTGCTAGAAATCCCGGCTCTGGGGCCAACGTCCTGACTTTC
TRBV6-1	TRBD1	few	TRBJ1-2	CASREQGSYGYTF	TGTGCCAGCAGGGAACAGGGGAGCTATGGCTACACCTTC
TRBV12-3/TRBV12-4	-	few	TRBJ2-6	CASSLMRVGWSGANVLTF	TGTGCCAGCAGTTTAATGAGGGTCGGTTGGTCTGGGGCCAACGTCCTGACTTTC
TRBV29-1	TRBD1	-	TRBJ2-1	CSVDGTGNYNEQFF	TGCAGCGTTGATGGGACAGGGAACTACAATGAGCAGTTCTTC
TRBV3-1	TRBD2	few	TRBJ2-1	CASKVGVAGAGEQFF	TGTGCCAGCAAGGTCGGAGTAGCGGGGGCCGGGGAGCAGTTCTTC
TRBV6-5	TRBD2	-	TRBJ2-1	CASSYLGGGAHNEQFF	TGTGCCAGCAGTTACCTGGGCGGGGGTGCACACAATGAGCAGTTCTTC
TRBV4-1	-	-	TRBJ1-5	CASSQAALPNQPQHF	TGCGCCAGCAGCCAAGCGGCTTTGCCTAATCAGCCCCAGCATTTT
TRBV5-5	-	many	TRBJ2-5	CASSLGTQLKETQYF	TGTGCCAGCAGCTTGGGGACCCAGCTGAAAGAGACCCAGTACTTC
TRBV10-3	-	-	TRBJ2-7	CAISEEGRGSQYF	TGTGCCATCAGTGAGGAGGGTCGGGGTTCGCAGTACTTC
TRBV12-3/TRBV12-4	-	many	TRBJ2-2	CASSRLGELFF	TGTGCCAGCAGTCGGTTGGGGGAGCTGTTTTTT
TRBV12-3/TRBV12-4	TRBD1	-	TRBJ2-2	CASSSRGLSGELFF	TGTGCCAGCAGTAGCAGGGGGCTTAGCGGGGAGCTGTTTTTT
TRBV4-1	-	many	TRBJ2-3	CASSQDPPLGGDTQYF	TGCGCCAGCAGCCAAGACCCCCCACTAGGTGGAGATACGCAGTATTTT
TRBV12-3/TRBV12-4	-	-	TRBJ2-5	CASIPQGATFETQYF	TGTGCCAGCATCCCGCAAGGGGCTACCTTTGAGACCCAGTACTTC
TRBV27	-	few	TRBJ2-7	CASSTGTSSIYEQYF	TGTGCCAGCAGCACCGGGACCTCAAGTATTTACGAGCAGTACTTC